This T cell receptor beta chain was sequenced during a study of control samples from healthy donors and cancer patients. V gave up 6 bases and J gave up 3 bases, with 11 bases separating them. This CDR3 spans 14 amino acids. Germline loops: CDR1 KGHDR, CDR2 SFDVKD. Generated by immunoSEQ multiplex PCR, the TCRdb table keeps only in-frame clones and is missing some. The table lists around 78,000 clones, over 90% of them singletons, with around 4.5% in the top ten. The chain joins TRBV24-1 to TRBJ1-5, with D hard to call. Material: blood. This TCR derives from a woman younger than 35 in good health. CDR3 DNA sequence: TGTGCCACCAGTTCCGGGCAGATCAATCAGCCCCAGCATTTT. Translated, it gives CATSSGQINQPQHF.